This entry lists 13 T cell receptor beta chains sequenced from one sample in a study of Ad26.COV2.S vaccination and SARS-CoV-2 variants. The sample's treatment: around 19 received Ad26.COV2.S at low or high dose, single or two shots; about 5 received placebo; per-sample allocation not given. Sampling took place 63 days after the first vaccine or placebo injection. Sequenced by immunoSEQ multiplex PCR; TCRdb stores in-frame clones only, minus some. The sample records a few hundred thousand clones, about four fifths being singletons. Sequenced material: peripheral blood, taken in a trial of Ad26.COV2.S vaccine versus placebo. The receptors stem from a person between 18 and 65 years old who received the Ad26.COV2.S COVID-19 vaccine or a placebo.

A single count supports this clone. The chain has TRBV11-2 and TRBJ2-1; D possibly corresponds to TRBD1 (5 bases). This CDR3 has 14 residues. Between the trimmed V and J ends, which lost 0 bases and 8 bases, there was a span of 11 bases. The germline V gene encodes CDR1 SGHAT and CDR2 FQNNGV. CDR3 sequence reads: CASSLDRARDEQFF. In nucleotides, the CDR3 is TGTGCCAGCAGCTTAGATCGGGCCAGGGATGAGCAGTTCTTC.

In this sample, this clone turned up once. The chain employs TRBV5-4 and TRBJ2-5; D not resolved. CDR3 length: 13 residues. Trimming shortened V by 0 bases and J by 3 bases, and 6 bases separated the two germline ends. Per the germline V gene, CDR1 is SGHNT and CDR2 is YYREEE (reference sequence). CDR3 region: CASSLVREETQYF. CDR3 in DNA: TGTGCCAGCAGCTTGGTACGGGAAGAGACCCAGTACTTC.

This chain uses TRBV5-4 with TRBJ1-4; TRBD1 is a possible D gene (6 bases). The CDR3 extends over 15 amino acids. V lost 4 bases and J 5 bases, leaving 15 bases between the germline ends. Germline CDR1 is SGHNT and CDR2 is YYREEE (reference sequence). CDR3 amino acids: CASSPSWGQNEKLFF. DNA for the CDR3: TGTGCCAGCAGCCCGTCGTGGGGGCAGAATGAAAAACTGTTTTTT.

The chain joins TRBV11-1 to TRBJ2-7; D gene ambiguous. This CDR3 has 13 residues. Trimming took 5 bases from V and 6 from J, leaving 14 bases between them. Germline CDR1 and CDR2: SGHAT and FQDESV (reference sequence). CDR3 bases: TGTGCCAGCAGCGCTAACCGGGCCCTCGAGCAGTACTTC. Residues: CASSANRALEQYF.

V and J are TRBV7-7 and TRBJ2-3; no reliable D call. Germline CDR1 is SSHAT and CDR2 is FNYEAQ (reference sequence). The CDR3 is 14 residues long. Trimming pared 2 bases from V and 4 bases from J, leaving 10 bases between. The CDR3 region has the DNA TGTGCCAGCAGCTTAAGCCGCGCCGCAGATACGCAGTATTTT. Amino acids: CASSLSRAADTQYF.

The CDR3 coding sequence is TGTGCCAGCAGTTACTGGACAGGGAACAACTATGGCTACACCTTC. Encoded protein: CASSYWTGNNYGYTF. This rearrangement joins TRBV6-5 to TRBJ1-2; 8 nucleotides align to TRBD1. With V trimmed by 1 base and J by 2 bases, 3 bases remained unmatched. This CDR3 is built from 15 residues. Germline V gene lookup returns CDR1 MNHEY and CDR2 SVGAGI.

This chain joins TRBV12-3 or TRBV12-4 and TRBJ1-1; TRBD1 agrees at 9 bases. V dropped 6 bases and J dropped 10; count of bases not matched to a gene: 3. The CDR3 extends over 11 amino acids. The CDR3: CASRGQGSAFF. For the CDR3, the DNA is TGTGCCAGCAGGGGACAGGGCTCAGCTTTCTTT.

This clone was counted only a few times. This chain joins TRBV11-2 and TRBJ1-5; D perhaps matches TRBD1 (5 bases). V was trimmed by 2 bases and J by 7 bases, leaving 15 bases between them. The length of the CDR3 is 15 residues. CDR1 is SGHAT, CDR2 FQNNGV, per germline. This CDR3 is CASSLLTGKGQPQHF. CDR3 bases: TGTGCCAGCAGCTTATTGACGGGGAAGGGGCAGCCCCAGCATTTT.

The sample holds a few counts of this clone. This same CDR3 is encoded by further DNA sequences in the sample. The chain couples TRBV7-9 to TRBJ1-6; D is perhaps TRBD1 (5 bases). Germline values: CDR1 SEHNR, CDR2 FQNEAQ (reference sequence). The CDR3 is 12 residues long. The V end was cut by 6 bases, the J end by 7 bases, with 7 bases between. The CDR3 loop reads CASSRTNSPLHF. DNA for the CDR3: TGTGCCAGCAGTCGGACAAATTCACCCCTCCACTTT.

The rearrangement links TRBV4-1 to TRBJ2-7; unclear D gene. Germline values: CDR1 MGHRA, CDR2 YSYEKL. V lost 1 base and J lost 2, with 15 bases in between. The CDR3 spans 16 residues. CDR3 residues: CASSQGASRVAYEQYF. CDR3 in DNA: TGCGCCAGCAGCCAAGGAGCGTCTAGGGTGGCCTACGAGCAGTACTTC.

This chain joins TRBV3-1 (or the pseudogene TRBV3-2) and TRBJ2-1, with D possibly TRBD2 on 7 matching bases. The V gene's germline CDR1 is LGHDT and CDR2 YNNKEL (reference sequence). The CDR3 covers 15 residues. Trimming cost V 6 bases and J 6 bases, with 18 bases left between them. The CDR3, as DNA: TGTGCCAGCAGACTTTTCGGGGGGCTCTCCAATGAGCAGTTCTTC. Residues: CASRLFGGLSNEQFF.

The chain links TRBV7-9 to TRBJ2-7, with 8 bases lining up with TRBD2. Germline loops: CDR1 SEHNR, CDR2 FQNEAQ (reference sequence). The V and J ends lost 5 bases and 4 bases, in that order; junction bases with no gene match: 7. The length of the CDR3 is 14 residues. The CDR3 DNA sequence: TGTGCCAGCAGCCCCCCGAGCGGGGGATACGAGCAGTACTTC. Its translation is CASSPPSGGYEQYF.

This clone was detected many times. The J gene is TRBJ2-1, the V gene TRBV6-4; 8 bases fit TRBD2. This CDR3 is 14 amino acids long. CDR1 is MRHNA, CDR2 SNTAGT, per germline. V trimming: 6 bases; J trimming: 5 bases; junction bases outside the gene matches: 6. DNA for the CDR3: TGTGCCAGCAGCCGGGAGGGCCATAACAATGAGCAGTTCTTC. Protein: CASSREGHNNEQFF.